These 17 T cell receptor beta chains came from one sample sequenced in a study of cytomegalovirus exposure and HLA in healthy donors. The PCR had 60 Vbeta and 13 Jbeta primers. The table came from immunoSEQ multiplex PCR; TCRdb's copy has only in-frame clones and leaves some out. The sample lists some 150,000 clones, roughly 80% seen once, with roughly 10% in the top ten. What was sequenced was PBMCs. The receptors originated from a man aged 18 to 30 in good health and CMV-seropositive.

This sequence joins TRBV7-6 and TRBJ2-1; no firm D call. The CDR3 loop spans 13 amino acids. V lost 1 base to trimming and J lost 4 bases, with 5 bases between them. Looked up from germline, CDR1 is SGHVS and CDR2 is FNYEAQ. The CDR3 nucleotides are TGTGCCAGCAGCTTAGTGTCGTACAATGAGCAGTTCTTC. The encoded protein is CASSLVSYNEQFF.

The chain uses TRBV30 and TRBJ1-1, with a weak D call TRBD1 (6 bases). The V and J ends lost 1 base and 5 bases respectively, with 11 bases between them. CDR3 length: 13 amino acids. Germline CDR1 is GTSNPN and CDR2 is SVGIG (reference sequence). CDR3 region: CAWSGQVGTEAFF. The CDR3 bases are TGTGCCTGGAGTGGACAGGTAGGGACTGAAGCTTTCTTT.

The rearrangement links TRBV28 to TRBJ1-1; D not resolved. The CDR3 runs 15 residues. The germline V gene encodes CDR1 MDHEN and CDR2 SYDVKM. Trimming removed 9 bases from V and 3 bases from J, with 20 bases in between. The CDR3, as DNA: TGTGCCAGTGGATATATAAAGGAGATCGACACTGAAGCTTTCTTT. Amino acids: CASGYIKEIDTEAFF.

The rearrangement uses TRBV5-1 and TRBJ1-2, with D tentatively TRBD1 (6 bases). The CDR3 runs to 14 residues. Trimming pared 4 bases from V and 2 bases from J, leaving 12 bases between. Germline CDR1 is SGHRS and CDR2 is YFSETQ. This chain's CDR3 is CASSPSGTNYGYTF. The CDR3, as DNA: TGCGCCAGCAGCCCCTCGGGGACAAACTATGGCTACACCTTC.

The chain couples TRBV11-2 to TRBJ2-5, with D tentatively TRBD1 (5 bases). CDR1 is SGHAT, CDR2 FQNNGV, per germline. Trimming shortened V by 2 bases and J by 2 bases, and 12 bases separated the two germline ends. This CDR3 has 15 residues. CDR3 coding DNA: TGTGCCAGCAGCTTAAGACAGTCACTACAAGAGACCCAGTACTTC. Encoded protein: CASSLRQSLQETQYF.

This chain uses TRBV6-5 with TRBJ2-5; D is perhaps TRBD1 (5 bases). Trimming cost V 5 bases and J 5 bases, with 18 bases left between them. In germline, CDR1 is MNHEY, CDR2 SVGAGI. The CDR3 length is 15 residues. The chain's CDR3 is CASSMRRRPGETQYF. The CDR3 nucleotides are TGTGCCAGCAGTATGCGACGCAGGCCAGGGGAGACCCAGTACTTC.

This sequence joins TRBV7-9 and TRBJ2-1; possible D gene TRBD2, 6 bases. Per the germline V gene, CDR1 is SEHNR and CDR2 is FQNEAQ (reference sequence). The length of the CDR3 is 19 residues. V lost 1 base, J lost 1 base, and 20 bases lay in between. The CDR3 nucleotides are TGTGCCAGCAGCTTAGGGTTAATGCGGGGCAGGCAATCCTACAATGAGCAGTTCTTC. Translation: CASSLGLMRGRQSYNEQFF. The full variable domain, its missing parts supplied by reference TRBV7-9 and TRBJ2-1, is DTGVSQNPRHKITKRGQNVTFRCDPISEHNRLYWYRQTLGQGPEFLTYFQNEAQLEKSRLLSDRFSAERPKGSFSTLEIQRTEQGDSAMYLCASSLGLMRGRQSYNEQFFGPGTRLTVL.

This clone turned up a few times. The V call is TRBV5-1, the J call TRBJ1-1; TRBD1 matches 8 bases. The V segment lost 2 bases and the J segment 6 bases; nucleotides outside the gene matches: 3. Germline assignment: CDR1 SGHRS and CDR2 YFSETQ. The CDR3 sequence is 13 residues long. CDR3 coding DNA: TGCGCCAGCAGCTTTGACAGGGGCCCTGAAGCTTTCTTT. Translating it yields CASSFDRGPEAFF.

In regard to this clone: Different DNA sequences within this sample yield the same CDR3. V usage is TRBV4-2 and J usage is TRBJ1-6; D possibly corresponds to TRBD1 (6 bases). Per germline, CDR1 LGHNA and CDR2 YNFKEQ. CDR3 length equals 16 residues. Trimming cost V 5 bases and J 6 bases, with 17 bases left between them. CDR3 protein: CASSSIQGVSNSPLHF. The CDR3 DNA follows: TGTGCCAGCAGCTCCATACAGGGAGTTTCTAATTCACCCCTCCACTTT.

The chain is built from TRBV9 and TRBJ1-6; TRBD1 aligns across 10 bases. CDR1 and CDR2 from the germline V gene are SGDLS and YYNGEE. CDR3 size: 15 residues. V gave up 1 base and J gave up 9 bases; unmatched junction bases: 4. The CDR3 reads CASSVSGQGVSPLHF. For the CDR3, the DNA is TGTGCCAGCAGCGTATCCGGACAGGGGGTTTCACCCCTCCACTTT.

The CDR3 is CASSSGQGDRPSYEQYF. The DNA of the CDR3 is TGTGCCAGCAGCTCAGGACAGGGGGACAGACCCTCCTACGAGCAGTACTTC. The chain couples TRBV5-4 to TRBJ2-7, with 10 bases that match TRBD1. The V gene's germline CDR1 is SGHNT and CDR2 YYREEE (reference sequence). The CDR3 extends over 17 amino acids. Trimming cost V 3 bases and J 0 bases; bases outside gene matches: 9.

CDR3 residues: CASSVEAEEGTDTQYF. CDR3 nucleotides: TGTGCCAGCAGCGTAGAGGCGGAGGAGGGGACAGATACGCAGTATTTT. The V call is TRBV9, the J call TRBJ2-3; TRBD2 might be the D (6 bases). The germline gives CDR1 SGDLS, CDR2 YYNGEE. The V gene lost 0 bases and the J gene lost 3 bases, with 14 bases spanning the gap. CDR3 size: 16 residues.

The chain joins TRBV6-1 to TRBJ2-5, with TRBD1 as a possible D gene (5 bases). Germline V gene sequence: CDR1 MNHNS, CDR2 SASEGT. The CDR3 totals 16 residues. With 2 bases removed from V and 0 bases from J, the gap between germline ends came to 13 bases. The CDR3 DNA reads TGTGCCAGCAGTGAATGGGCCAGGGCCAACCAAGAGACCCAGTACTTC. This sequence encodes CASSEWARANQETQYF.

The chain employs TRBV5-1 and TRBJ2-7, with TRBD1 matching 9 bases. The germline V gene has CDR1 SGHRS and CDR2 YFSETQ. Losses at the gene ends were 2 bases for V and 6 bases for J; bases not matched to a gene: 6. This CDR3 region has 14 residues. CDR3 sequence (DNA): TGCGCCAGCAGCTTTAAACAGGGGGCAGGCGAGCAGTACTTC. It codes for CASSFKQGAGEQYF.

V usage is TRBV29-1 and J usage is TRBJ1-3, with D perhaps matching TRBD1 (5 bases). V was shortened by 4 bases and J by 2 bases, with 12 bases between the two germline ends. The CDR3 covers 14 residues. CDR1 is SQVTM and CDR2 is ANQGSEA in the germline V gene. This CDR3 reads CSVGQGSAGNTIYF. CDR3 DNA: TGCAGCGTTGGGCAGGGTTCTGCTGGAAACACCATATATTTT.

CDR3 nucleotide sequence: TGTGCCAGCAGCCACGGACTCACGTCATTGACACCCCTCCACTTT. Residues: CASSHGLTSLTPLHF. The V and J genes are TRBV7-9 and TRBJ1-6; unclear D gene. V dropped 5 bases and J dropped 11 bases, with 19 bases sitting between them. The germline V gene encodes CDR1 SEHNR and CDR2 FQNEAQ (reference sequence). The CDR3 is 15 residues long.

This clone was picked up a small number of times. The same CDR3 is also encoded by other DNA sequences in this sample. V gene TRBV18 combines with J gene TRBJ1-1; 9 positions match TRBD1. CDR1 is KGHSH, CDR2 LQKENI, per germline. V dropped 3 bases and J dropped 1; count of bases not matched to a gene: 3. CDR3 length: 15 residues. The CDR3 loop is CASSPGQGPNTEAFF. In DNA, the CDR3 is TGTGCCAGCTCACCGGGACAGGGTCCGAACACTGAAGCTTTCTTT.